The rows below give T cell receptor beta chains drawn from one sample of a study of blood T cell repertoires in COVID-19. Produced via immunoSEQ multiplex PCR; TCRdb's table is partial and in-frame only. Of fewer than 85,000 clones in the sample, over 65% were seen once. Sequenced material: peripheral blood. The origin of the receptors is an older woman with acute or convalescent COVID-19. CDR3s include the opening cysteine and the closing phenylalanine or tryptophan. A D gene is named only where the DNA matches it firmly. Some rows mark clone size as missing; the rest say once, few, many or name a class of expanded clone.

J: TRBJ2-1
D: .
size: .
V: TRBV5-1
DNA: TGCGCCAGCAGCTCCCTTTCGGGTTCTGACAATGAGCAGTTCTTC
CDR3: CASSSLSGSDNEQFF

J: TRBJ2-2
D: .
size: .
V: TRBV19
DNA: TGTGCCAGTAGTCGGTTGTCGGGGACGAACACCGGGGAGCTGTTTTTT
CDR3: CASSRLSGTNTGELFF

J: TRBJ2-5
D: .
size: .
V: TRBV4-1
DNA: TGCGCCAGCAGCCAAGAACCCGGAGGTAGCTTTTGGGAGACCCAGTACTTC
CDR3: CASSQEPGGSFWETQYF

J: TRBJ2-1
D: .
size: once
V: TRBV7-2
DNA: TGTGCCAGCAACCCTACCCCTGGACACGGCGCCTACAATGAGCAGTTCTTC
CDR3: CASNPTPGHGAYNEQFF

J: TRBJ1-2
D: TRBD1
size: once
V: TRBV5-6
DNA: TGTGCCAGCAGCGAGATGGGACAGGATGGCTACACCTTC
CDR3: CASSEMGQDGYTF

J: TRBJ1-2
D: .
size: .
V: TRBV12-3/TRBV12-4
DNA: TGTGCCAGCAGTTTAGTGCAGGGCCACGGCTACACCTTC
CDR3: CASSLVQGHGYTF

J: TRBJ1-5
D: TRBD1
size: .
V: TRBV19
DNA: TGTGCCAGTAGTATTCTGCAGGGGGATACGGGGGCGCCCCAGCATTTT
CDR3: CASSILQGDTGAPQHF

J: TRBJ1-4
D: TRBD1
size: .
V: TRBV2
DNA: TGTGCCAGCAGTGGAACAGGGGGGGAAAAACTGTTTTTT
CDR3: CASSGTGGEKLFF

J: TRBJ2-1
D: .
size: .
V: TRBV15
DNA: TGTGCCACCAGCAGAGGATTGTGGGGCTTTAATGTGACGAAGAGCTCCTACAATGAGCAGTTCTTC
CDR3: CATSRGLWGFNVTKSSYNEQFF

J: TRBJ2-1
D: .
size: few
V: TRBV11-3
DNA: TGTGCCAGCAGCTTATCCCCGTCGTTACAAAATGAGCAGTTCTTC
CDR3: CASSLSPSLQNEQFF

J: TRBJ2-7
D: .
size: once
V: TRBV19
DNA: TGTGCCAGTAGTATGTCAGGATCCTACGAGCAGTACTTC
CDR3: CASSMSGSYEQYF

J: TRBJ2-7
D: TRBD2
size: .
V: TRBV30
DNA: TGTGCCTGCCGTGGTATAGCGGGGGGCAGTCAAGAGCAGTACTTC
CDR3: CACRGIAGGSQEQYF

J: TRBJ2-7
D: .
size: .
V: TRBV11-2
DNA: TGTGCCAGCAGCCCCGTGGCGGGAACCTACGAGCAGTACTTC
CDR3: CASSPVAGTYEQYF

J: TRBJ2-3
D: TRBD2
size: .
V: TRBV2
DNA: TGTGCCAGCAGCGGCCCTGGGACTAGCGGGGGGCGCACAGATACGCAGTATTTT
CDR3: CASSGPGTSGGRTDTQYF

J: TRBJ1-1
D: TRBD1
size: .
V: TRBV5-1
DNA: TGCGCCAGCAGCCCCAGTGACAGGGGGAGCACTGAAGCTTTCTTT
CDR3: CASSPSDRGSTEAFF

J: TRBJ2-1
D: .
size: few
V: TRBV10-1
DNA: TGCGCCAGCAGTGAACTAGCCGGGCCGTACAATGAGCAGTTCTTC
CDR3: CASSELAGPYNEQFF

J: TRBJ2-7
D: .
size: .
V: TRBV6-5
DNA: TGTGCCAGCAGAGGCCGGACAGTCGTCAACTACGAGCAGTACTTC
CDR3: CASRGRTVVNYEQYF

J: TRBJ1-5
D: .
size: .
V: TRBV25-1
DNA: TGTGCCAGCAGCCCGGGAGGGAACCAGCCCCAGCATTTT
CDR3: CASSPGGNQPQHF

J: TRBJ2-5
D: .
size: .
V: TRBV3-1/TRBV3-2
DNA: TGTGCCAGCAGCCAAAGACTTAACGGGGGTAGGGAGACCCAGTACTTC
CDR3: CASSQRLNGGRETQYF

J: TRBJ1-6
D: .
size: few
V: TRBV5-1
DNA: TGCGCCAGCAGCTTGGCCGGTCAACGGGAGGGGGTCTATAATTCACCCCTCCACTTT
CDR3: CASSLAGQREGVYNSPLHF

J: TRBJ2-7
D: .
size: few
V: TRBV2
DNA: TGTGCCGGCCGGGACAATTCTTTACGCGAGCAGTACTTC
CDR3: CAGRDNSLREQYF

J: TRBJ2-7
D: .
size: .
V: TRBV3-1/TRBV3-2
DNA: TGTGCCAGCAGCCAAGCAGGTCCGTCCTACGAGCAGTACTTC
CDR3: CASSQAGPSYEQYF

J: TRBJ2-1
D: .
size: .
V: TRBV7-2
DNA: TGTGCCAGCAGTCCTCAGGGCCAGACCGGGTACAATGAGCAGTTCTTC
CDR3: CASSPQGQTGYNEQFF

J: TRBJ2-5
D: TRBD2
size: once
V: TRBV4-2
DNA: TGTGCCAGCAGCCAAGACGGGCTTAGCGGGACCCTAGGAAACCAAGAGACCCAGTACTTC
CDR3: CASSQDGLSGTLGNQETQYF

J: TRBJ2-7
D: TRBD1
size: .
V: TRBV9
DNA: TGTGCCAGCAGCGTCCGGGACAGGGGCTTCTACGAGCAGTACTTC
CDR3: CASSVRDRGFYEQYF

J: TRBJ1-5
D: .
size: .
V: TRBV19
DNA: TGTGCCAGTAGTACTCTCACAGGGCTCGGTCAGCCCCAGCATTTT
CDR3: CASSTLTGLGQPQHF

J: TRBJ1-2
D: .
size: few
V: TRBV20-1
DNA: TGCAGTGCTAGTGAGGGGCCCTATGGCTACACCTTC
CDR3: CSASEGPYGYTF

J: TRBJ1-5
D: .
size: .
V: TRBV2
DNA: TGTGCCAGCACAGACAGGATTACAAATCAGCCCCAGCATTTT
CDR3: CASTDRITNQPQHF

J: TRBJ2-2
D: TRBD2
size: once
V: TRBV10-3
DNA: TGTGCCATCAACAAGGACCCCCTGGCGGGAGGTGGCACCGGGGAGCTGTTTTTT
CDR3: CAINKDPLAGGGTGELFF

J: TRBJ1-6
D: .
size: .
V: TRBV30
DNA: TGTGCCTGGAGTGAAAAGTGGAGCTCCTATAATTCACCCCTCCACTTT
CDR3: CAWSEKWSSYNSPLHF

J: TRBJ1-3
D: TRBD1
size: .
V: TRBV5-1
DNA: TGCGCCAGCAGCCCGGGGACAGGGGGCTCTGGAAACACCATATATTTT
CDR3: CASSPGTGGSGNTIYF

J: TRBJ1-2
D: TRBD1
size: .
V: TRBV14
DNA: TGTGCCAGCAGGCCCCAGGGGGGCGGCTACACCTTC
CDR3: CASRPQGGGYTF

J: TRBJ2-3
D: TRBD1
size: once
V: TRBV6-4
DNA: TGTGCCAGCAGTGTAACAGGGGGCGGCACAGATACGCAGTATTTT
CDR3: CASSVTGGGTDTQYF

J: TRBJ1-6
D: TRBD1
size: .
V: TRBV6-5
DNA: TGTGCCAGCAGTTACTTTACGGGACAGGGGAATTCACCCCTCCACTTT
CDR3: CASSYFTGQGNSPLHF

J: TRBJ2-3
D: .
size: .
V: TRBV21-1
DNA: .
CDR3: CASSKVGPGSGRQDTQYF

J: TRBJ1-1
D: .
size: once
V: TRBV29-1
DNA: TGCAGCGTTTGGGAGGGACGGACTGAAGCTTTCTTT
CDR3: CSVWEGRTEAFF

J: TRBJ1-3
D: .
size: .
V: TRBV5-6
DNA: TGTGCCAGCAGCTTTTTTGGACAGAGATTAAGCTCTGGAAACACCATATATTTT
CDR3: CASSFFGQRLSSGNTIYF

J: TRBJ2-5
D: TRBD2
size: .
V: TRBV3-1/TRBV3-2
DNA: TGTGCCAGCAGCCACTGGCTAGCGGGAGCTCCGTGGGAGACCCAGTACTTC
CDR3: CASSHWLAGAPWETQYF

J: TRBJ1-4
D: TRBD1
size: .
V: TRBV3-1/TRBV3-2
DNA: TGTGCCAGCAGCTTATTGACAGGGAGTGGAGAAAAACTGTTTTTT
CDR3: CASSLLTGSGEKLFF

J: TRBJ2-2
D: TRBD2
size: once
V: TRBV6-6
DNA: TGTGCCAGCAGTAATACTGGCGGGGGTAGGACCGGGGAGCTGTTTTTT
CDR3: CASSNTGGGRTGELFF

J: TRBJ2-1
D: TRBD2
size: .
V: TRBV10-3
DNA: TGTGCCATCAGTGGAATGCTAGCGGGGGGAAACAATGAGCAGTTCTTC
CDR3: CAISGMLAGGNNEQFF

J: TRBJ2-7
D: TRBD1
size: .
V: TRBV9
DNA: TGTGCCAGCAGCAGGGGACAGGGGAAGGTCTACGAGCAGTACTTC
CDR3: CASSRGQGKVYEQYF